The clone carrying this T cell receptor beta chain was detected only a few times. Its target is not known. The data derive from a study of identical twins. Regarding the study as a whole: Compared with unrelated sharing, twin-shared out-of-frame alpha sequences had more low-probability sequences.

One entry per CDR3 protein results from TCRdb running MiXCR on the 5' RACE reads. The sample yields under 500,000 distinct CDR3 sequences, about 13% seen once. Healthy Caucasians, and only they, were the donors. Unmatched junction bases numbered 13, after V lost 5 bases and J lost 0 bases. Germline V lookup: CDR1 SGHNT, CDR2 YYREEE (reference sequence). This CDR3 has 18 amino acids. The sample was also reused in another study, on yellow fever vaccine responses in identical twins.

The TCR was taken from a woman aged 18-29 years in good health. The sequencing sample was made of CD4+ T cells sorted from blood. The chain recombines TRBV5-4 with TRBJ2-4; TRBD1 matches at 8 bases. This chain's CDR3 is CASRSGQGTRGAKNIQYF. The CDR3 nucleotides are TGTGCCAGCAGGTCCGGACAGGGCACAAGGGGAGCCAAAAACATTCAGTACTTC.